Listed below are T cell receptor beta chains from one sample, sequenced in a study of T cell responses to AZD1222 COVID-19 vaccine. Profiling relied on immunoSEQ multiplex PCR, and the TCRdb table lists in-frame clones only, not all of them. The sample has approximately 71,000 clones, 65% to 80% seen once. Sequencing was performed on peripheral blood, taken on day 0 of AZD1222 vaccination. The receptor source for this set is an adult in good health. Each CDR3 is given with its conserved first and last residue. A D gene is named only where the DNA matches it firmly. Where a row states a size, it is once, few, many or the class of an expanded clone; other rows omit it.

DNA: TGTGCCAGCAGCCGAGGACAGGGGATCTACGAGCAGTACTTC
CDR3: CASSRGQGIYEQYF
V: TRBV7-8
size: -
length: 14
D: TRBD1
J: TRBJ2-7

DNA: TGTGCCAGCAACTCCCTGGATTTTACTAGCACAGATACGCAGTATTTT
CDR3: CASNSLDFTSTDTQYF
V: TRBV2
size: few
length: 16
D: -
J: TRBJ2-3

DNA: TGTGCCACCAGTGATAAGGATGAGCAGTTCTTC
CDR3: CATSDKDEQFF
V: TRBV24-1
size: -
length: 11
D: -
J: TRBJ2-1

DNA: TGTGCCAGCAGTGCACAAACCGGCAATCAGCCCCAGCATTTT
CDR3: CASSAQTGNQPQHF
V: TRBV2
size: -
length: 14
D: -
J: TRBJ1-5

DNA: TGTGCCAGCAGCCCCGGACTATTCTACGAGCAGTACTTC
CDR3: CASSPGLFYEQYF
V: TRBV9
size: -
length: 13
D: -
J: TRBJ2-7

DNA: TGTGCCAGCAGCTTGGTGGCAGGGGCGGCTTTCTTT
CDR3: CASSLVAGAAFF
V: TRBV5-4
size: few
length: 12
D: -
J: TRBJ1-1

DNA: TGTGCCAGCAGCGTAGAGGCTGAGAGCATTCAGTACTTC
CDR3: CASSVEAESIQYF
V: TRBV9
size: -
length: 13
D: -
J: TRBJ2-4

DNA: TGTGCCAGCACCACCGTGGACAGGGGTAGTTACGAGCAGTACTTC
CDR3: CASTTVDRGSYEQYF
V: TRBV6-6
size: -
length: 15
D: TRBD1
J: TRBJ2-7

DNA: TGTGCCAGCAGTGTAGAACCGGGACAGGGGACCGGGGGCATTCAGTACTTC
CDR3: CASSVEPGQGTGGIQYF
V: TRBV6-1
size: -
length: 17
D: TRBD1
J: TRBJ2-4

DNA: TGCGCCAGCAGCCAAGTTGGGACAGGGGGTATCTATGGCTACACCTTC
CDR3: CASSQVGTGGIYGYTF
V: TRBV4-1
size: -
length: 16
D: TRBD1
J: TRBJ1-2

DNA: TGTGCCAGCAGTCAAAATTCAGGGGGTGACCTGAGTTATAGCAATCAGCCCCAGCATTTT
CDR3: CASSQNSGGDLSYSNQPQHF
V: TRBV6-6
size: -
length: 20
D: TRBD1
J: TRBJ1-5

DNA: TGTGCCAGCACCATCGGGGGGGGACTCTTCTCTGGAAACACCATATATTTT
CDR3: CASTIGGGLFSGNTIYF
V: TRBV28
size: -
length: 17
D: -
J: TRBJ1-3

DNA: TGTGCCAGCAGCTATGTCACTCAACGGGATGAAAAACTGTTTTTT
CDR3: CASSYVTQRDEKLFF
V: TRBV6-2/TRBV6-3
size: -
length: 15
D: -
J: TRBJ1-4

DNA: TGTGCCAGTAGTCCTCAGACGATTGACGACGAGCAGTACTTC
CDR3: CASSPQTIDDEQYF
V: TRBV19
size: -
length: 14
D: -
J: TRBJ2-7

DNA: TGCGCCACCCTGCGTGGGGCCCGATACACAGATACGCAGTATTTT
CDR3: CATLRGARYTDTQYF
V: TRBV10-2
size: -
length: 15
D: -
J: TRBJ2-3

DNA: TGCGCCAGCAGCCAAGATCGAGACAATCTAGGAGCTTTCTTT
CDR3: CASSQDRDNLGAFF
V: TRBV4-3
size: -
length: 14
D: -
J: TRBJ1-1

DNA: TGTGCCAGCAGCCCTATAGACAACCCCGACCACGAGCAGTACTTC
CDR3: CASSPIDNPDHEQYF
V: TRBV14
size: -
length: 15
D: -
J: TRBJ2-7

DNA: TGTGCCAGCAGGAGGGACAGCTACAATCAGCCCCAGCATTTT
CDR3: CASRRDSYNQPQHF
V: TRBV2
size: -
length: 14
D: TRBD1
J: TRBJ1-5

DNA: TGTGCCAGCAGTGACTCAGAACTTGAGGGCACTGAAGCTTTCTTT
CDR3: CASSDSELEGTEAFF
V: TRBV2
size: -
length: 15
D: -
J: TRBJ1-1

DNA: TGTGCCTGGAGTGTATTGGGGTCCGAACGGGAGACCCAGTACTTC
CDR3: CAWSVLGSERETQYF
V: TRBV30
size: -
length: 15
D: -
J: TRBJ2-5

DNA: TGTGCCAGCAGATTACAGGGGCAGGGGGCTGGCTACACCTTC
CDR3: CASRLQGQGAGYTF
V: TRBV27
size: -
length: 14
D: TRBD1
J: TRBJ1-2

DNA: TGTGCCAGTAATCTAGGGCAACACAATGAGCAGTTCTTC
CDR3: CASNLGQHNEQFF
V: TRBV19
size: -
length: 13
D: -
J: TRBJ2-1

DNA: TGTGCCAGCAGTTTAGGGACAGAGAACACTGAAGCTTTCTTT
CDR3: CASSLGTENTEAFF
V: TRBV28
size: -
length: 14
D: TRBD1
J: TRBJ1-1

DNA: TGTGCCAGCAGCTTAAGGGGCCTATCGGGTTACAATGAGCAGTTCTTC
CDR3: CASSLRGLSGYNEQFF
V: TRBV11-3
size: -
length: 16
D: -
J: TRBJ2-1

DNA: TGTGCCAGCAGCGGGACCCGGGACCGGGACTCCTACGAGCAGTACTTC
CDR3: CASSGTRDRDSYEQYF
V: TRBV21-1
size: -
length: 16
D: -
J: TRBJ2-7

DNA: TGTGCCAGCAGCTTAGGAGGGTTGGATAGCAATCAGCCCCAGCATTTT
CDR3: CASSLGGLDSNQPQHF
V: TRBV7-9
size: -
length: 16
D: -
J: TRBJ1-5

DNA: TGTGCCAGCAGTTATGGACGGGAGGGTAGGGGGTACTTC
CDR3: CASSYGREGRGYF
V: TRBV6-6
size: -
length: 13
D: TRBD2
J: TRBJ2-7

DNA: TGCGCCAGCAGCCACCTCGGGGTTGAGCAGTTCTTC
CDR3: CASSHLGVEQFF
V: TRBV4-1
size: -
length: 12
D: -
J: TRBJ2-1

DNA: TGTGCCAGCAGGGAACAGGGCGACACTGAAGCTTTCTTT
CDR3: CASREQGDTEAFF
V: TRBV6-6
size: -
length: 13
D: -
J: TRBJ1-1

DNA: TGTGCCAGCAGGGCTAGTACCTCCGAGCAGTACTTC
CDR3: CASRASTSEQYF
V: TRBV6-6
size: -
length: 12
D: -
J: TRBJ2-7

DNA: TGTGCCAGCAGTACCATTCGCGGGGGGGACCAGCATTTT
CDR3: CASSTIRGGDQHF
V: TRBV6-2/TRBV6-3
size: -
length: 13
D: -
J: TRBJ1-5

DNA: TGTGCCACCAGCCCGGGACAGGGGGCCTGGGAGACCCAGTACTTC
CDR3: CATSPGQGAWETQYF
V: TRBV24-1
size: -
length: 15
D: TRBD1
J: TRBJ2-5

DNA: TGTGCCAGCAGAAACAGGGGGGTAACCGGGGAGCTGTTTTTT
CDR3: CASRNRGVTGELFF
V: TRBV6-6
size: -
length: 14
D: TRBD1
J: TRBJ2-2

DNA: TGCAGTGCTAGTACGGGGTTTGCCTATGGCTACACCTTC
CDR3: CSASTGFAYGYTF
V: TRBV20-1
size: -
length: 13
D: -
J: TRBJ1-2

DNA: TGTGCCTGGAGTGTTGAAAGACGTGATGGAGGCTACACCTTC
CDR3: CAWSVERRDGGYTF
V: TRBV30
size: -
length: 14
D: -
J: TRBJ1-2

DNA: TGTGCCAGTAGTATCCTTCCGACAGGGGGCGTCTATGGCTACACCTTC
CDR3: CASSILPTGGVYGYTF
V: TRBV19
size: -
length: 16
D: TRBD1
J: TRBJ1-2

DNA: TGTGCCAGCAGCGTCGACGGTAACACCGGGGAGCTGTTTTTT
CDR3: CASSVDGNTGELFF
V: TRBV9
size: -
length: 14
D: -
J: TRBJ2-2

DNA: TGTGCCAGCAGCGCTGAGGTATCCTACAATGAGCAGTTCTTC
CDR3: CASSAEVSYNEQFF
V: TRBV9
size: -
length: 14
D: -
J: TRBJ2-1

DNA: TGTGCCAGCAGTGAATCAAGACTAGCTGGCGAGCAGTACTTC
CDR3: CASSESRLAGEQYF
V: TRBV6-1
size: few
length: 14
D: TRBD2
J: TRBJ2-7

DNA: TGTGCCAGCAGCCACAAGGGACAGGGTTCCGGGGAGCTGTTTTTT
CDR3: CASSHKGQGSGELFF
V: TRBV11-1
size: -
length: 15
D: TRBD1
J: TRBJ2-2

DNA: TGTGCCAGCAGCGTGGGTTACAGCCTGGACATTCAGTACTTC
CDR3: CASSVGYSLDIQYF
V: TRBV9
size: -
length: 14
D: -
J: TRBJ2-4

DNA: TGTGCCAGCAGTTTTCCAGGGGGCAGAGGCTACACCTTC
CDR3: CASSFPGGRGYTF
V: TRBV28
size: -
length: 13
D: TRBD1
J: TRBJ1-2

DNA: TGTGCCAGCAGCTTGGCGCGGTTGGGAGGAGAGAACACTGAAGCTTTCTTT
CDR3: CASSLARLGGENTEAFF
V: TRBV5-6
size: -
length: 17
D: -
J: TRBJ1-1

DNA: TGTGCCAGCAGTGAATGGGGAGCGGATGGCTACACCTTC
CDR3: CASSEWGADGYTF
V: TRBV6-1
size: -
length: 13
D: -
J: TRBJ1-2

DNA: TGTGCCAGTAGTATAGGAGCAGGGGGTGACAAAAACATTCAGTACTTC
CDR3: CASSIGAGGDKNIQYF
V: TRBV19
size: -
length: 16
D: TRBD1
J: TRBJ2-4

DNA: TGCGCCAGCAGTCAATCAGGGCGTCAACTAGCGGGCGCCTACAATGAGCAGTTCTTC
CDR3: CASSQSGRQLAGAYNEQFF
V: TRBV23-1
size: -
length: 19
D: TRBD2
J: TRBJ2-1

DNA: TGTGCCAGTAGTTCCAAAGGGGTTCAGAATTCACCCCTCCACTTT
CDR3: CASSSKGVQNSPLHF
V: TRBV19
size: -
length: 15
D: -
J: TRBJ1-6

DNA: TGCGCCAGCAGCTTGAAACAGGGGAGGAACGAGCAGTACTTC
CDR3: CASSLKQGRNEQYF
V: TRBV5-1
size: -
length: 14
D: -
J: TRBJ2-7

DNA: TGTGCCAGCAGCGGAACCCAGACAGGGCTTCTCACTGAAGCTTTCTTT
CDR3: CASSGTQTGLLTEAFF
V: TRBV9
size: -
length: 16
D: TRBD1
J: TRBJ1-1

DNA: TGTGCCAGCAGTGAACAGTGGAACACTGAAGCTTTCTTT
CDR3: CASSEQWNTEAFF
V: TRBV25-1
size: -
length: 13
D: -
J: TRBJ1-1

DNA: TGTGCCAGCAGCTTCGGAGGCGTTGACAAGGGGGAGCTGTTTTTT
CDR3: CASSFGGVDKGELFF
V: TRBV11-3
size: -
length: 15
D: -
J: TRBJ2-2

DNA: TGTGCCAGTAGTACAGGGCTGAGTCCTGAAGCTTTCTTT
CDR3: CASSTGLSPEAFF
V: TRBV19
size: few
length: 13
D: -
J: TRBJ1-1

DNA: TGTGCCAGCAATCCATATATGGGGGGGGACACAGATACGCAGTATTTT
CDR3: CASNPYMGGDTDTQYF
V: TRBV6-6
size: -
length: 16
D: TRBD2
J: TRBJ2-3

DNA: TGTGCCAGCAGTTACCTACCAGGGGCGAGAGGTGAAGCTTTCTTT
CDR3: CASSYLPGARGEAFF
V: TRBV6-2/TRBV6-3
size: -
length: 15
D: -
J: TRBJ1-1

DNA: TGTGCCATCAGTGATGGGGGGCGCGGGAACACTGAAGCTTTCTTT
CDR3: CAISDGGRGNTEAFF
V: TRBV10-3
size: -
length: 15
D: -
J: TRBJ1-1

DNA: TGTGCCAGCAGCTTACTAGCGGGGAGCACAGATACGCAGTATTTT
CDR3: CASSLLAGSTDTQYF
V: TRBV7-8
size: once
length: 15
D: TRBD2
J: TRBJ2-3

DNA: TGCGCCAGCAGCTTTAGCGGGATTAACACCGGGGAGCTGTTTTTT
CDR3: CASSFSGINTGELFF
V: TRBV5-1
size: -
length: 15
D: TRBD2
J: TRBJ2-2

DNA: TGTGCCAGCAGTTTGGTGCGGGGGGCAGATACGCAGTATTTT
CDR3: CASSLVRGADTQYF
V: TRBV27
size: -
length: 14
D: TRBD2
J: TRBJ2-3

DNA: TGTGCCTGGAGTATCCAGGGGGGGGGTGAAAAACTGTTTTTT
CDR3: CAWSIQGGGEKLFF
V: TRBV30
size: -
length: 14
D: TRBD1
J: TRBJ1-4